This is a list of T cell receptor beta chains from one sample in a study of cytomegalovirus exposure and HLA in healthy donors. Some clones are missing from TCRdb's copy, which holds only in-frame ones; the method was immunoSEQ multiplex PCR. The sample gives around 150,000 clones, about 65% of which show up once; 7.1% is in the top ten. Sequenced material: PBMCs. These receptors came from a man aged 40-50 years in good health and CMV-seropositive. The CDR3 runs from the conserved cysteine through the conserved F or W.

v_call cdr3_length cdr3_aa
TRBV9 15 CASSVEARLGTEAFF
TRBV5-1 13 CASTDRGNTEAFF
TRBV5-1 14 CASSRDSASYEQYF
TRBV11-2 15 CASSLGGRGDQPQHF
TRBV7-9 15 CASSPPRGATDTQYF
TRBV5-5 16 CASSLVGTVNQEPQHF
TRBV7-9 17 CASSSPTRGRFNEKLFF
TRBV9 12 CASSMGGNEQFF
TRBV5-1 15 CASTREVLGNSPLHF
TRBV6-6 14 CASSYRDAHQPQHF
TRBV11-2 14 CASSLAAGAYEQYF
TRBV29-1 14 CSVEPLAGYNEQFF
TRBV14 14 CASTFRPGGTEQFF
TRBV5-1 14 CASSSGGAGNTIYF
TRBV29-1 11 CSSAGGSEAFF
TRBV7-9 13 CASSLYRGIVLYF
TRBV7-2 12 CASSLEGYGYTF
TRBV5-6 16 CASSPLYRGTNEKLFF
TRBV6-6 11 CASSTESGDTF
TRBV27 15 CASIPRGRLNTEAFF
TRBV19 15 CASSMGRGLGQPQHF
TRBV29-1 12 CSVGRLPDTQYF
TRBV6-5 13 CASSSNNNYGYTF
TRBV11-2 13 CASTDKNLFGYTF
TRBV5-5 16 CASSLGPLGGDSPLHF
TRBV9 16 CASSAQGFLPNEKLFF
TRBV4-1 17 CASSQERGARGNEKLFF
TRBV29-1 13 CSVPRGNTGELFF
TRBV19 13 CASSIEDNYEQYF
TRBV27 17 CASSSLIGTSESDEQFF
TRBV11-2 16 CASSLGTSGVYNEQFF
TRBV11-3 14 CASSKGQGTNEQFF
TRBV5-4 14 CASSRGAGEEKLFF
TRBV6-1 13 CASSGSNTDTQYF
TRBV7-3 14 CASSLSGGSEEQYF
TRBV9 13 CASSVASNLPLHF
TRBV19 14 CASSPDRGQETRYF
TRBV4-3 16 CASSQESGGSYNEQFF
TRBV21-1 17 CASSKGGGETFTGELFF
TRBV10-3 14 CAISARGPENIQYF
TRBV5-1 17 CASSLAPVDRVNEKLFF
TRBV11-1 14 CASSDRVSNQPQHF
TRBV6-1 14 CASSEEYSTGELFF
TRBV7-2 18 CASSLEVLLERGIGELFF
TRBV5-6 16 CASSLPGQGPKGELFF
TRBV7-2 12 CASSLAIQPQHF
TRBV5-1 14 CASSTTPSNEKLFF
TRBV13 13 CASSLVSTDTQYF
TRBV2 14 CASSRLVSSYEQYF
TRBV19 18 CASRNPLGTGGLNYGYTF
TRBV5-6 12 CASSRGYNEQFF